This T cell receptor (beta chain) was profiled in a study of cytomegalovirus exposure and HLA in healthy donors. Overall study results and limits: It was reported that the classifier diagnosed cytomegalovirus status with high specificity and sensitivity in both the original and validation cohorts. When a later analysis compared HLA-associated TCR beta chains with equally common others, the HLA-associated chains turned out to be more clonally expanded and to have lower generation probabilities. Evidence from a later analysis indicated that most CMV-associated TCR beta chains looked HLA-restricted.

V lost 3 bases to trimming and J lost 5 bases, with 13 bases between them. The CDR3 is made up of 14 amino acids. Germline CDR1 SGHAT, CDR2 FQNNGV. This clone is a singleton in its sample. As yet, its antigen is unknown. PCR involved 60 Vbeta and 13 Jbeta primers. The method was immunoSEQ multiplex PCR; TCRdb's version includes in-frame clones alone and lacks a portion of them. The sample holds about 110,000 clones; around 73% are singletons and the top ten take around 7.7%. Sequencing was done on a sample of PBMCs. This sequence joins TRBV11-2 and TRBJ1-2; possible D gene TRBD1, 5 bases. The TCR was taken from a man aged 35 to 55 in good health and CMV-seronegative. CDR3 sequence (DNA): TGTGCCAGCAGCTTGGGGACGGGGGGATATGGCTACACCTTC. Amino acids: CASSLGTGGYGYTF.